This TCR beta chain was observed in a study of cytomegalovirus exposure and HLA in healthy donors. Across the study: Previous work identified some 120 million unique TCR beta sequences from 200 million or so T cells.

A remark on this clone: Antigen unknown.

Study conclusions and caveats: Most TCR beta V segments were productive about 87% or about 30% of the time in an earlier analysis.

The junction had 2 bases not matched to a gene; V was cut back by 0 bases and J by 2 bases. This CDR3 comprises 15 residues. Vbeta (60) and Jbeta (13) primers were used in the PCR. Measured with immunoSEQ multiplex PCR; TCRdb has only the in-frame clones, and not every one. The sample holds more than 95,000 clones, more than 15% seen once. This chain uses TRBV6-7 with TRBJ2-3, with 7 bases fitting TRBD2. TRBV6-7 is an open reading frame, and its role is uncertain. This clonotype originated in a female donor in good health and CMV-seropositive. What was sequenced was PBMCs. CDR3 sequence (DNA): TGTGCCAGCAGTTACTCTGGGGGGGACACAGATACGCAGTATTTT. This sequence encodes CASSYSGGDTDTQYF.